These 26 T cell receptor beta chains were sequenced from one sample in a study of identical twins. TCRdb redid the calling of the 5' RACE reads with MiXCR, one entry per CDR3 protein. Here the sample spans roughly 570,000 distinct CDR3 sequences, approximately 10% being singletons. These data were also filed under a second study, of yellow fever vaccine responses in identical twins.

The sequenced sample consisted of PBMCs. These receptors all stem from a woman under 30 in good health.

This clonotype was counted only a few times. The CDR3 region is CASSLALLAEPYEQYF. CDR3 bases: TGCGCCAGCAGCTTGGCCCTACTAGCGGAACCCTACGAGCAGTACTTC. The chain joins TRBV5-1 to TRBJ2-7, with TRBD2 matching 8 bases. The trim removed 0 bases at V and 2 bases at J, leaving 7 bases unmatched. CDR1 is SGHRS and CDR2 is YFSETQ in the germline V gene. This CDR3 spans 16 amino acids.

To note about this clonotype: An end of the junction differs from the germline gene, which may be a read error. The gene calls are TRBV9 and TRBJ2-5; 8 bases line up with TRBD2. CDR1 and CDR2 from the germline V gene are SGDLS and YYNGEE. The CDR3 has 15 residues. As DNA, the CDR3 is TGTGCCAGCACCGTAAACGCGGGGGGCGGCGAGACCCAGTACTTC. This codes for CASTVNAGGGETQYF. Drawing the rest from reference TRBV9 and TRBJ2-5, the complete variable domain is DSGVTQTPKHLITATGQRVTLRCSPRSGDLSVYWYQQSLDQGLQFLIQYYNGEERAKGNILERFSAQQFPDLHSELNLSSLELGDSALYFCASTVNAGGGETQYFGPGTRLLVL.

This clonotype appeared many times. The DNA for the CDR3 is TGCGCCAGCAGCGAAGGGGGGCCCGGCGAAGAGCAGTTCTTC. This translates into CASSEGGPGEEQFF. This sequence joins TRBV5-1 and TRBJ2-1, with D tentatively TRBD1 or TRBD2 (6 bases each). The V end lost 4 bases, the J end lost 10 bases, and 18 bases lay between the germline ends. The CDR3 contains 14 residues. Germline V gene sequence: CDR1 SGHRS, CDR2 YFSETQ. Combining the CDR3 with reference TRBV5-1 and TRBJ2-1 gives the whole variable domain KAGVTQTPRYLIKTRGQQVTLSCSPISGHRSVSWYQQTPGQGLQFLFEYFSETQRNKGNFPGRFSGRQFSNSRSEMNVSTLELGDSALYLCASSEGGPGEEQFFGPGTRLTVL.

The gene calls are TRBV19 and TRBJ2-7; TRBD1 might be the D (5 bases). Trimming cost V 2 bases and J 0 bases, with 8 bases left between them. Germline V gives CDR1 LNHDA, CDR2 SQIVND (reference sequence). The CDR3 contains 14 residues. Here the CDR3 reads CASSISTVSYEQYF. The DNA of the CDR3 is TGTGCCAGTAGTATATCGACAGTCTCCTACGAGCAGTACTTC.

The rearrangement uses TRBV20-1 and TRBJ2-1, with 15 nucleotides matching TRBD2. V lost 6 bases, J lost 8 bases, and 5 bases stayed unmatched. From germline, CDR1 is DFQATT and CDR2 SNEGSKA (reference sequence). The CDR3 sequence is 14 residues long. In DNA form, the CDR3 reads TGCAGTGCCGGACTAGCGGGAGGGGTCCATGAGCAGTTCTTC. Its protein product is CSAGLAGGVHEQFF.

This clonotype was recorded many times. This chain joins TRBV15 and TRBJ2-7; 9 bases map to TRBD1. Per germline, CDR1 LNHNV and CDR2 YYDKDF (reference sequence). V shed 8 bases, J shed 7 bases, and the junction held 9 bases outside the gene matches. The CDR3 runs 13 residues. The CDR3 sequence is CATAQDRGKEQYF. The DNA of the CDR3 is TGTGCCACCGCCCAGGACAGGGGAAAGGAGCAGTACTTC.

The sample holds a few counts of this clonotype. The chain links TRBV19 to TRBJ2-7, with 7 bases matching TRBD1. The CDR3 runs 12 residues. Germline V gene lookup returns CDR1 LNHDA and CDR2 SQIVND (reference sequence). Unmatched junction bases numbered 1, after V lost 6 bases and J lost 2 bases. CDR3 in amino acids: CASRGQTYEQYF. The CDR3 DNA reads TGTGCCAGTAGGGGACAGACCTACGAGCAGTACTTC.

This clonotype was found many times. This rearrangement joins TRBV20-1 to TRBJ2-3; 10 bases are shared with TRBD2. Germline trimming cut 3 bases from V and 12 bases from J; bases unmatched to any gene: 24. The CDR3 has 18 residues. Germline loops: CDR1 DFQATT, CDR2 SNEGSKA (reference sequence). Here the CDR3 DNA reads TGCAGTGCTAGCCCGGGACTAGCGACCTATTATGGCACAGATCCCCAGTATTTT. It encodes CSASPGLATYYGTDPQYF.

This clonotype was found a few times. This chain joins TRBV4-1 and TRBJ2-1; possible D gene TRBD2, 6 bases. This CDR3 is built from 15 residues. Germline CDR1 is MGHRA and CDR2 is YSYEKL. With 4 bases removed from V and 5 bases from J, the gap between germline ends came to 15 bases. The CDR3 DNA reads as TGCGCCAGCAGCCCGGACCCCGGGGGAGACAATGAGCAGTTCTTC. Amino acid sequence: CASSPDPGGDNEQFF.

This clonotype was observed at least ten times. The chain employs TRBV27 and TRBJ1-2, with D unresolved. Trimming pared 6 bases from V and 0 bases from J, leaving 14 bases between. This CDR3 is built from 15 residues. The V gene's germline CDR1 is MNHEY and CDR2 SMNVEV (reference sequence). In DNA form, the CDR3 reads TGTGCCAGCAGAGATGACACAAACACTAACTATGGCTACACCTTC. Its protein is CASRDDTNTNYGYTF.

The chain combines TRBV7-9 with TRBJ2-3; a weak D match, TRBD2 (5 bases). The V end was cut by 7 bases, the J end by 0 bases, with 17 bases between. Germline V gene data show CDR1 as SEHNR and CDR2 as FQNEAQ (reference sequence). The CDR3 length is 16 residues. The CDR3 is CASKPRVAPSTDTQYF. CDR3 DNA: TGTGCCAGCAAGCCGCGGGTAGCCCCTAGCACAGATACGCAGTATTTT. Combining the CDR3 with reference TRBV7-9 and TRBJ2-3 gives the whole variable domain DTGVSQNPRHKITKRGQNVTFRCDPISEHNRLYWYRQTLGQGPEFLTYFQNEAQLEKSRLLSDRFSAERPKGSFSTLEIQRTEQGDSAMYLCASKPRVAPSTDTQYFGPGTRLTVL.

V and J are TRBV4-3 and TRBJ2-3; the D call may be TRBD1 or TRBD2 (5 bases each). CDR3 length: 15 amino acids. V lost 0 bases to trimming and J lost 2 bases, with 9 bases between them. Germline V CDR1 and CDR2: LGHNA, YSLEER. The CDR3 DNA sequence: TGCGCCAGCAGCCAAGATTCCGGGACCACAGATACGCAGTATTTT. This sequence encodes CASSQDSGTTDTQYF.

V is TRBV30 and J is TRBJ2-5, with D possibly TRBD1 on 5 matching bases. CDR1 GTSNPN and CDR2 SVGIG come from the germline V gene (reference sequence). Trimming cost V 8 bases and J 4 bases, with 17 bases left between them. The CDR3 covers 13 residues. The CDR3 nucleotides are TGTGCCCTGGCGATAATGGGGCGAGAGACCCAGTACTTC. This encodes CALAIMGRETQYF.

This clonotype was counted a few times. The CDR3 loop reads CSAPLAQGATEAFF. Written as DNA, the CDR3 is TGCAGTGCTCCCCTGGCACAGGGAGCCACTGAAGCTTTCTTT. The chain recombines TRBV20-1 with TRBJ1-1; the D gene is possibly TRBD1 (6 bases). The CDR3 sequence is 14 residues long. The ends were cut back, 5 bases at V and 4 bases at J, with 17 bases in the middle. Germline V gene data show CDR1 as DFQATT and CDR2 as SNEGSKA (reference sequence).

The rearrangement uses TRBV18 and TRBJ2-2, with D possibly TRBD2 on 6 matching bases. The V end lost 6 bases, the J end lost 2 bases, and 22 bases lay between the germline ends. CDR3 size: 18 residues. Germline-derived CDR1 and CDR2 are KGHSH and LQKENI. In DNA, the CDR3 is TGTGCCAGCTCTACACGCCACGGGACTCCTTCCAACACCGGGGAGCTGTTTTTT. Protein: CASSTRHGTPSNTGELFF.

This clonotype has a count of ten or more. V usage is TRBV2 and J usage is TRBJ2-4; D might be TRBD2 (5 bases). This CDR3 has 14 residues. Germline V gene data show CDR1 as SNHLY and CDR2 as FYNNEI. Between the trimmed V and J ends, which lost 7 bases and 0 bases, there was a span of 10 bases. CDR3 sequence: CASNRRRAKNIQYF. CDR3 sequence (DNA): TGTGCCAGCAACCGGAGGAGAGCCAAAAACATTCAGTACTTC.

The V call is TRBV28, the J call TRBJ2-5; 14 positions match TRBD2. The CDR3 totals 18 residues. Germline values: CDR1 MDHEN, CDR2 SYDVKM. V was pared by 3 bases and J by 0 bases, with 6 bases of the junction left unmatched. This chain's CDR3 is CASSFIWGLAGDQETQYF. In DNA, the CDR3 is TGTGCCAGCAGTTTTATTTGGGGACTAGCGGGGGACCAAGAGACCCAGTACTTC. The full variable domain, completed using reference TRBV28 and TRBJ2-5, is DVKVTQSSRYLVKRTGEKVFLECVQDMDHENMFWYRQDPGLGLRLIYFSYDVKMKEKGDIPEGYSVSREKKERFSLILESASTNQTSMYLCASSFIWGLAGDQETQYFGPGTRLLVL.

The chain has TRBV28 and TRBJ2-7; a weak D match, TRBD1 (5 bases). Germline V gene sequence: CDR1 MDHEN, CDR2 SYDVKM. This CDR3 is built from 15 residues. V lost 3 bases, J lost 3 bases, and 15 bases lay in between. The CDR3 reads CASSFGTGTFYEQYF. As DNA, the CDR3 is TGTGCCAGCAGTTTCGGAACAGGCACCTTCTACGAGCAGTACTTC.

The chain combines TRBV5-8 with TRBJ2-3; D not certain. The CDR3 length is 18 residues. From germline, CDR1 is SGHTS and CDR2 YDEGEE. V lost 6 bases, J lost 0 bases, and 23 bases lay in between. CDR3 amino acids: CASKESQVLRTSTDTQYF. CDR3 in DNA: TGTGCCAGCAAAGAATCCCAGGTTTTGAGAACTAGCACAGATACGCAGTATTTT.

The gene calls are TRBV12-3 or TRBV12-4 and TRBJ1-5, with 8 bases aligning to TRBD1. Trimming cost V 4 bases and J 1 base; bases outside gene matches: 9. The CDR3 covers 17 residues. The CDR3 sequence is CASSSSGGRESNQPQHF. The CDR3 nucleotides are TGTGCCAGCAGTTCATCAGGGGGCCGAGAGAGCAATCAGCCCCAGCATTTT.

This clonotype was observed a handful of times. The chain links TRBV6-4 to TRBJ2-1; 8 bases are a match to TRBD2. Per the germline V gene, CDR1 is MRHNA and CDR2 is SNTAGT. This CDR3 contains 14 residues. J gave up 4 bases and V 3 bases, and 2 bases lay outside the gene matches. The CDR3 is CASSDGTRYNEQFF. As DNA, the CDR3 is TGTGCCAGCAGTGATGGGACTAGGTACAATGAGCAGTTCTTC.

In this sample, this clonotype turned up a few times. The chain has TRBV6-2 or TRBV6-3 and TRBJ2-1; 7 bases align to TRBD2. The V gene end was trimmed by 4 bases and the J gene end by 3 bases; junction bases not matched to a gene: 9. Germline CDR1 MNHEY, CDR2 SVGEGT. CDR3 length equals 16 residues. The CDR3 DNA follows: TGTGCCAGCAGTTCCGCACGGGGGGTCGGCTACAATGAGCAGTTCTTC. Translation gives CASSSARGVGYNEQFF.

This clonotype has just a few counts. The chain employs TRBV4-3 and TRBJ2-7; 7 bases are shared with TRBD1. V gave up 0 bases and J gave up 3 bases; unmatched junction bases: 8. The CDR3 totals 16 residues. The germline V gene has CDR1 LGHNA and CDR2 YSLEER. The DNA of the CDR3 is TGCGCCAGCAGCCAAGATAGGGAGACAGGGATCTACGAGCAGTACTTC. This gives the protein CASSQDRETGIYEQYF.

This chain links TRBV3-1 with TRBJ2-2, with 7 bases that match TRBD1. The length of the CDR3 is 17 residues. The germline V gene encodes CDR1 LGHDT and CDR2 YNNKEL (reference sequence). With 7 bases clipped from V and 0 bases from J, the junction kept 11 bases outside the gene matches. The CDR3 DNA reads as TGTGCCAGCACCCCAAGACAGGGACCCACGAACACCGGGGAGCTGTTTTTT. Encoded protein: CASTPRQGPTNTGELFF.

This clonotype was counted many times. This chain joins TRBV7-2 and TRBJ1-4; D perhaps matches TRBD1 (5 bases). Trimming removed 5 bases from V and 8 bases from J, with 15 bases in between. Looked up from germline, CDR1 is SGHTA and CDR2 is FQGNSA. The length of the CDR3 is 14 residues. This CDR3 reads CASSPAGRREKLFF. CDR3 sequence (DNA): TGTGCCAGCAGCCCAGCGGGGCGGCGGGAAAAACTGTTTTTT. Full variable domain (remainder filled in from reference TRBV7-2 and TRBJ1-4): GAGVSQSPSNKVTEKGKDVELRCDPISGHTALYWYRQSLGQGLEFLIYFQGNSAPDKSGLPSDRFSAERTGGSVSTLTIQRTQQEDSAVYLCASSPAGRREKLFFGSGTQLSVL.

The sample holds many counts of this clonotype. The rearrangement joins TRBV28 to TRBJ2-3; TRBD2 might be the D (5 bases). Germline V gene data show CDR1 as MDHEN and CDR2 as SYDVKM. V shed 6 bases and J shed 5 bases, with 12 bases lying between them. CDR3 size: 13 residues. The CDR3 sequence is CASSSPGIDTQYF. The CDR3 DNA sequence: TGTGCCAGCAGCTCACCGGGAATAGATACGCAGTATTTT. The complete variable domain, with remaining parts taken from reference TRBV28 and TRBJ2-3, reads DVKVTQSSRYLVKRTGEKVFLECVQDMDHENMFWYRQDPGLGLRLIYFSYDVKMKEKGDIPEGYSVSREKKERFSLILESASTNQTSMYLCASSSPGIDTQYFGPGTRLTVL.